This entry concerns a single TCR beta chain. No antigen is known for it. Germline loops: CDR1 SNHLY, CDR2 FYNNEI. After removal of 3 bases from V and 0 bases from J, the junction contained 3 bases not matched to a gene. The CDR3 totals 16 residues. This sample stems from a study of cytomegalovirus exposure and HLA in healthy donors. Overall study results and limits: On later analysis, the bulk of CMV-associated TCR beta chains appeared to be HLA-restricted. Later analysis placed DRB1 highest and HLA-C lowest in TCR association rates, which differed by HLA locus.

The primer mix had 60 Vbeta and 13 Jbeta primers. Source study methods: Tens of millions of unique TCR beta chains, about 11 million of them shared, were counted by a later analysis. Measured with immunoSEQ multiplex PCR; TCRdb has only the in-frame clones, and not every one. V, J and clone size reflect that table, while D and trimming were determined from the DNA. The specimen's table records 150,000 to 200,000 clones. What was sequenced was PBMCs. This chain links TRBV2 with TRBJ1-5, with 9 bases matching TRBD1. The sequence derives from a woman between 18 and 30 years old in good health and CMV-seropositive. DNA of the CDR3: TGTGCCAGCAGTGATGGGACAGGGTATAGCAATCAGCCCCAGCATTTT. Translation gives CASSDGTGYSNQPQHF.